Following are 29 T cell receptor beta chains from one sample sequenced in a study of beta chain features in type 1 diabetes (dated by TCRdb to about 2018). Overall study outcomes, separate from this receptor: In all four CD4+ subsets, TCRB CDR3 length was moderately but significantly shorter in type 1 diabetes patients.

The library was generated by the immunoSEQ multiplex PCR assay. The entire isolated RNA was reverse transcribed using the High Capacity cDNA Reverse Transcription Kit, and thus expressed TCRB transcripts were sequenced. Imported from immuneACCESS, the table was reduced by TCRdb to in-frame sequences with V and J called. These copies leave out some clones; in studies compared against another copy, an unresolved V gene accounts for under half, and the cause of the remainder is not known. Present in this sample are 230,000 or so clones, 15% to 20% of which were seen just once. The ten largest account for 0.065% to 0.095% of the sample. Their target antigens are unknown. Specimen: naive CD4+ T cells from blood. The cell subset or site label here, explained by the study, means: true naive CD4+ T cells. The receptors here all came from a man aged 25 to 45 with type 1 diabetes.

This clone was detected only a few times. Here the CDR3 reads CSVETASMAQFF. The CDR3 DNA is TGCAGCGTTGAAACAGCTTCCATGGCGCAGTTCTTC. The genes are TRBV29-1 and TRBJ2-1; D ambiguous. This CDR3 contains 12 residues. V lost 2 bases to trimming and J lost 12 bases, with 14 bases between them. The germline V gene has CDR1 SQVTM and CDR2 ANQGSEA.

This clone was seen a few times. The junction departs from the called germline gene at one end, perhaps through a read error. V usage is TRBV7-3 and J usage is TRBJ2-4, with D possibly being TRBD2 (5 bases). The CDR3 has 14 residues. The V gene's germline CDR1 is SGHTA and CDR2 FQGTGA. The CDR3 loop reads CASSLGLAQNIQYF. The CDR3 coding sequence is TGTGCCAGCAGCTTAGGTCTAGCCCAAAACATTCAGTACTTC. The whole variable domain, filled in from reference TRBV7-3 and TRBJ2-4, reads GAGVSQTPSNKVTEKGKYVELRCDPISGHTALYWYRQSLGQGPEFLIYFQGTGAADDSGLPNDRFFAVRPEGSVSTLKIQRTERGDSAVYLCASSLGLAQNIQYFGAGTRLSVL.

The chain recombines TRBV13 with TRBJ2-7; TRBD1 matches 9 bases. Trimming at V came to 6 bases and at J to 9 bases, leaving 15 bases not matched to a gene. The CDR3 length is 15 residues. CDR1 is PRHDT and CDR2 is FYEKMQ in the germline V gene (reference sequence). The CDR3 bases are TGTGCCAGCAGGTCCTTGCGGGACAGGGAGCAGGGGCAGTACTTC. As protein: CASRSLRDREQGQYF.

In its sample, this clone was seen a few times. This same CDR3 is encoded by further DNA sequences in the sample. The chain has TRBV29-1 and TRBJ2-5; D is possibly TRBD1 (6 bases). The V end lost 4 bases, the J end lost 2 bases, and 8 bases lay between the germline ends. Germline V gene sequence: CDR1 SQVTM, CDR2 ANQGSEA. CDR3 size: 12 residues. CDR3 nucleotides: TGCAGCGTTGGGACAGATCAAGAGACCCAGTACTTC. Protein product: CSVGTDQETQYF.

This chain links TRBV29-1 with TRBJ2-3; 7 nucleotides agree with TRBD2. Germline CDR1 reads SQVTM; CDR2 reads ANQGSEA. V lost 4 bases and J lost 0; bases outside the gene matches: 7. CDR3 length equals 15 residues. In DNA, the CDR3 is TGCAGCGTTGCAAGGCTAGCGGATAGCACAGATACGCAGTATTTT. Amino acid sequence: CSVARLADSTDTQYF.

The table lists this clone with a few counts. This rearrangement joins TRBV7-3 to TRBJ1-1, with TRBD1 identical over 8 bases. After removal of 4 bases from V and 3 bases from J, the junction contained 10 bases not matched to a gene. The CDR3 is 16 amino acids. The germline CDR1 and CDR2 sequences are SGHTA and FQGTGA. The CDR3 loop is CASSSGQGGRDTEAFF. CDR3 DNA: TGTGCCAGCAGCTCAGGACAGGGAGGAAGGGACACTGAAGCTTTCTTT.

This rearrangement joins TRBV5-1 to TRBJ2-7; 7 bases fit TRBD1. V lost 3 bases to trimming and J lost 3 bases; unmatched junction nucleotides: 6. This CDR3 has 14 amino acids. Germline V gives CDR1 SGHRS, CDR2 YFSETQ. The CDR3 reads CASSSGTANYEQYF. Here the CDR3 DNA reads TGCGCCAGCAGCTCCGGGACAGCTAACTACGAGCAGTACTTC.

The chain has TRBV30 and TRBJ1-1; no clear D gene. The CDR3 sequence is 13 residues long. Trimming left V 4 bases short and J 0 bases short, with 9 bases between. CDR1 GTSNPN and CDR2 SVGIG come from the germline V gene (reference sequence). The CDR3 nucleotides read TGTGCCTGGAATATAGCCATGAACACTGAAGCTTTCTTT. The encoded protein is CAWNIAMNTEAFF.

The rearrangement links TRBV20-1 to TRBJ1-2; D remains unclear. There are 10 residues in the CDR3. The V gene's germline CDR1 is DFQATT and CDR2 SNEGSKA (reference sequence). The V and J ends lost 3 bases and 5 bases respectively, with 4 bases between them. The CDR3 loop is CSARVYGYTF. DNA of the CDR3: TGCAGTGCTAGGGTTTATGGCTACACCTTC.

This clone has only a few counts. This sequence joins TRBV30 and TRBJ2-7; 7 bases align to TRBD2. This CDR3 has 15 residues. The V gene's germline CDR1 is GTSNPN and CDR2 SVGIG (reference sequence). Trimming at V came to 0 bases and at J to 1 base, leaving 6 bases not matched to a gene. CDR3 DNA: TGTGCCTGGAGTGTAAGCGGGACCCGTTCCTACGAGCAGTACTTC. This gives the protein CAWSVSGTRSYEQYF.

The chain has TRBV2 and TRBJ2-5; D ambiguous. CDR1 is SNHLY, CDR2 FYNNEI, per germline. This CDR3 spans 12 amino acids. V dropped 5 bases and J dropped 2 bases, with 6 bases sitting between them. The CDR3 is CASSPSQETQYF. CDR3 nucleotides: TGTGCCAGCAGTCCAAGTCAAGAGACCCAGTACTTC.

The chain has TRBV30 and TRBJ2-4; D perhaps matches TRBD1 (6 bases). The germline V gene has CDR1 GTSNPN and CDR2 SVGIG (reference sequence). V was pared by 1 base and J by 3 bases, with 13 bases between. The CDR3 sequence is 15 residues long. DNA of the CDR3: TGTGCCTGGAGTGATGGGAGAGGGGGCAAAAACATTCAGTACTTC. Translation gives CAWSDGRGGKNIQYF.

This rearrangement joins TRBV6-5 to TRBJ1-1; weak D call: TRBD1 (5 bases). The length of the CDR3 is 14 residues. V dropped 8 bases and J dropped 1 base, with 14 bases sitting between them. Germline-derived CDR1 and CDR2 are MNHEY and SVGAGI. CDR3 bases: TGTGCCAGCGCAGGACACGAAAAGAACACTGAAGCTTTCTTT. Translating gives CASAGHEKNTEAFF.

The chain combines TRBV29-1 with TRBJ1-3, with D uncertain. Trimming pared 7 bases from V and 0 bases from J, leaving 7 bases between. The CDR3 contains 12 residues. Germline V CDR1 and CDR2: SQVTM, ANQGSEA. The CDR3 DNA sequence: TGCAGCGCTTTAGACTCTGGAAACACCATATATTTT. Translation gives CSALDSGNTIYF.

The chain carries TRBV29-1 and TRBJ2-2; 11 bases are shared with TRBD1. The J segment lost 7 bases and the V segment lost 6 bases, leaving 10 bases of the junction unmatched. The CDR3 consists of 15 residues. Germline V CDR1 and CDR2: SQVTM, ANQGSEA. The CDR3 sequence: CSVAPGTGGIGELFF. CDR3 coding DNA: TGCAGCGTCGCCCCCGGGACAGGGGGAATCGGGGAGCTGTTTTTT.

The chain recombines TRBV9 with TRBJ2-5; no definite D call. The length of the CDR3 is 13 residues. Trimming stripped 3 bases from V and 5 bases from J, with 11 bases between. Germline CDR1 is SGDLS and CDR2 is YYNGEE. CDR3 amino acids: CASSERTGETQYF. Here the CDR3 DNA reads TGTGCCAGCAGCGAAAGGACCGGGGAGACCCAGTACTTC.

This chain connects TRBV7-9 to TRBJ2-5; TRBD1 matches at 8 bases. Germline CDR1 and CDR2: SEHNR and FQNEAQ (reference sequence). The V gene end was trimmed by 5 bases and the J gene end by 5 bases; junction bases not matched to a gene: 7. The CDR3 sequence is 14 residues long. As DNA, the CDR3 is TGTGCCAGCAGCGAACAGGGGGGTTTGGAGACCCAGTACTTC. Encoded protein: CASSEQGGLETQYF.

Only a few counts were recorded for this clone. The chain recombines TRBV4-3 with TRBJ2-4; 11 bases are shared with TRBD2. V shed 5 bases, J shed 14 bases, and the junction held 8 bases outside the gene matches. Germline V lookup: CDR1 LGHNA, CDR2 YSLEER. The CDR3 is 13 residues long. Here the CDR3 DNA reads TGCGCCAGCAGCACCGAACTAGCGGGAGTCAAGTACTTC. Translated: CASSTELAGVKYF.

This clone was recorded a few times. This chain links TRBV11-1 with TRBJ2-7; maybe TRBD1 (6 bases). V was shortened by 5 bases and J by 6 bases, with 14 bases between the two germline ends. Germline V CDR1 and CDR2: SGHAT, FQDESV (reference sequence). The CDR3 extends over 13 amino acids. The CDR3 spells CASSPGTKGEQYF. The DNA of the CDR3 is TGTGCCAGCAGCCCCGGGACAAAGGGCGAGCAGTACTTC.

This clone was seen only a few times. The gene calls are TRBV5-1 and TRBJ2-5, with no clear D. The germline V and J ends were trimmed by 7 bases and 5 bases, with 12 bases remaining between them. This CDR3 comprises 12 residues. CDR1 and CDR2 from the germline V gene are SGHRS and YFSETQ. In nucleotides, the CDR3 is TGCGCCAGCTTCGAGGTGGGGGAGACCCAGTACTTC. It specifies CASFEVGETQYF.

This clone was found once. The chain employs TRBV30 and TRBJ2-2; no firm D call. The CDR3 length is 14 residues. V was shortened by 4 bases and J by 4 bases, with 13 bases between the two germline ends. Germline assignment: CDR1 GTSNPN and CDR2 SVGIG (reference sequence). The CDR3 protein is CAWKEWAITGELFF. CDR3 coding DNA: TGTGCCTGGAAAGAGTGGGCTATCACCGGGGAGCTGTTTTTT.

The table lists this clone with a few counts. This chain uses TRBV7-9 with TRBJ2-7; 10 nucleotides agree with TRBD1. Trimming at V came to 5 bases and at J to 3 bases, leaving 4 bases not matched to a gene. In germline, CDR1 is SEHNR, CDR2 FQNEAQ (reference sequence). CDR3 size: 14 residues. The CDR3 reads CASSPGTGVYEQYF. The DNA for the CDR3 is TGTGCCAGCAGCCCGGGGACAGGGGTCTACGAGCAGTACTTC.

This clone came up a few times. This chain connects TRBV28 to TRBJ2-3, with D maybe TRBD1 (6 bases). The CDR3 loop spans 15 amino acids. Trimming left V 10 bases short and J 6 bases short, with 23 bases between. CDR1 is MDHEN, CDR2 SYDVKM, per germline. In nucleotides, the CDR3 is TGTGCCATCCATCCCGGGACATCGGGGACGGATACGCAGTATTTT. Its protein is CAIHPGTSGTDTQYF.

This clone has only a few counts. This chain connects TRBV7-9 to TRBJ1-1, with unresolved D. CDR3 length: 11 residues. V was trimmed by 7 bases and J by 3 bases, leaving 6 bases between them. The germline V gene encodes CDR1 SEHNR and CDR2 FQNEAQ (reference sequence). CDR3 amino acids: CASTSDTEAFF. DNA for the CDR3: TGTGCCAGCACGTCGGACACTGAAGCTTTCTTT.

This clone was counted only a few times. V usage is TRBV9 and J usage is TRBJ2-7; 7 bases align to TRBD1. Trimming removed 3 bases from V and 3 bases from J; junction bases left unmatched: 9. Germline CDR1 is SGDLS and CDR2 is YYNGEE. The CDR3 totals 15 residues. CDR3 residues: CASSAGDRDHYEQYF. CDR3 DNA sequence: TGTGCCAGCAGCGCTGGTGACAGGGATCACTACGAGCAGTACTTC. Full variable domain (missing parts from reference TRBV9 and TRBJ2-7): DSGVTQTPKHLITATGQRVTLRCSPRSGDLSVYWYQQSLDQGLQFLIQYYNGEERAKGNILERFSAQQFPDLHSELNLSSLELGDSALYFCASSAGDRDHYEQYFGPGTRLTVT.

This clone was observed a handful of times. The J gene is TRBJ2-5, the V gene TRBV4-1; TRBD1 might be the D (6 bases). Trimming took 1 base from V and 4 from J, leaving 19 bases between them. CDR3 size: 17 residues. CDR1 MGHRA and CDR2 YSYEKL come from the germline V gene. CDR3 DNA sequence: TGCGCCAGCAGCCAAGTACTCAGTACAGGGAAAGGAGAGACCCAGTACTTC. Translated: CASSQVLSTGKGETQYF.

This clone has just a few counts. This chain joins TRBV6-5 and TRBJ2-3, with TRBD2 matching over 10 bases. This CDR3 has 15 amino acids. From germline, CDR1 is MNHEY and CDR2 SVGAGI. V trimming: 5 bases; J trimming: 1 base; junction bases outside the gene matches: 3. In nucleotides, the CDR3 is TGTGCCAGCAGTCGTGGGACTAGCGGCACAGATACGCAGTATTTT. Amino acids: CASSRGTSGTDTQYF.

This clone was seen a few times. The chain couples TRBV5-1 to TRBJ2-5, with TRBD1 as a possible D gene (6 bases). The ends were cut back, 4 bases at V and 1 base at J, with 11 bases in the middle. CDR1 and CDR2 (germline): SGHRS, YFSETQ. This CDR3 comprises 14 residues. The CDR3 nucleotides read TGCGCCAGCAGCGCCGGACAGATCCAAGAGACCCAGTACTTC. It yields the protein CASSAGQIQETQYF.

There are a few counts of this clone. The chain carries TRBV29-1 and TRBJ2-5; weak D call: TRBD2 (6 bases). The ends were cut back, 6 bases at V and 2 bases at J, with 7 bases in the middle. CDR3 size: 11 residues. CDR1 and CDR2 from the germline V gene are SQVTM and ANQGSEA. CDR3 amino acids: CSVGRQETQYF. CDR3 coding DNA: TGCAGCGTGGGGAGGCAAGAGACCCAGTACTTC. Variable domain in full (rest from reference TRBV29-1 and TRBJ2-5): SAVISQKPSRDICQRGTSLTIQCQVDSQVTMMFWYRQQPGQSLTLIATANQGSEATYESGFVIDKFPISRPNLTFSTLTVSNMSPEDSSIYLCSVGRQETQYFGPGTRLLVL.